This TCR beta chain was sequenced for a study of blood T cell repertoires in COVID-19. Data came from immunoSEQ multiplex PCR; TCRdb stores just in-frame clones and leaves some out. This table has 650,000 to 800,000 clones, more than 80% appearing once. There are 15 residues in the CDR3. The TCR sequence derives from a woman between 18 and 29 years old with acute or convalescent COVID-19. Sequencing was done on a sample of peripheral blood. This chain connects TRBV12-1 to TRBJ1-3; the D call of TRBD1 is as the table states it, not checked on the DNA. TRBV12-1 is assigned pseudogene status. The CDR3 protein is CASSFQGSPGNTIYF. CDR3 bases: TGTGCCAGCAGTTTTCAGGGATCCCCAGGAAACACCATATATTTT.